This T cell receptor (beta chain) is drawn from a study of shared clonotypes between healthy human individuals. In the study overall: Aged between 18 and 49, the donors were two women and a few men.

How the authors handled the data: Filtering of immunoSEQ junctional sequences could not match full-length read filtering. Profiled with immunoSEQ multiplex PCR; TCRdb holds only in-frame clones, not every one. D and trimming come from the DNA, and the V and J calls and clone size come from that table. The sample has about 600,000 clones; 95% to 98% are singletons. Naive CD8 cells, CD45RO-negative and positively selected for CCR7, excluded terminally differentiated effector memory CD45RA+ cells. General study results and limits: Naive subsets usually exceeded memory subsets in estimated richness. Read depth was anticipated to influence clonotype sharing among donors.

CDR3 size: 15 residues. Unmatched junction bases numbered 7, after V lost 5 bases and J lost 2 bases. The V gene's germline CDR1 is SSHAT and CDR2 FNYEAQ (reference sequence). To note about this clone: The antigen is unknown.

The sequencing input was naive CD8+ T cells sorted from blood. The genes are TRBV7-7 and TRBJ2-5; the match to TRBD2 covers 8 bases. This TCR came from a young man in good health. The CDR3: CASSQGPSGQETQYF. Written as DNA, the CDR3 is TGTGCCAGCAGCCAAGGGCCTAGCGGGCAAGAGACCCAGTACTTC.